The 15 T cell receptor beta chains below were found in one sample sequenced in a study of T cells in Graves' hyperthyroidism and ophthalmopathy. Amplification yielded TCR beta CDR3 regions, with RNA transcripts as the source. The TCR CDR3 was amplified in a first-round RT-PCR using the HTBI primer set. MiXCR, run by TCRdb on the multiplex PCR reads, gives a single entry per CDR3 protein. Of about 480,000 distinct CDR3 sequences listed, around 24% are singletons. The sequenced material came from blood. All receptors derive from a woman aged 30 to 39 with Graves' ophthalmopathy.

This clonotype occurred a few times. The rearrangement joins TRBV30 to TRBJ1-2; 7 bases map to TRBD1. The V gene end was trimmed by 3 bases and the J gene end by 0 bases; junction bases not matched to a gene: 7. Looked up from germline, CDR1 is GTSNPN and CDR2 is SVGIG (reference sequence). CDR3 length: 15 amino acids. In DNA, the CDR3 is TGTGCCTGGAGGCCCGGGACAGCTTCTAACTATGGCTACACCTTC. Residues: CAWRPGTASNYGYTF. Full variable domain (remainder filled in from reference TRBV30 and TRBJ1-2): SQTIHQWPATLVQPVGSPLSLECTVEGTSNPNLYWYRQAAGRGLQLLFYSVGIGQISSEVPQNLSASRPQDRQFILSSKKLLLSDSGFYLCAWRPGTASNYGYTFGSGTRLTVV.

This clonotype showed up many times. The genes are TRBV7-8 and TRBJ1-1, with D hard to call. V dropped 2 bases and J dropped 7 bases, with 8 bases sitting between them. CDR1 SGHVS and CDR2 FQNEAQ come from the germline V gene. This CDR3 spans 12 amino acids. The CDR3 loop is CASSLTQFEAFF. CDR3 DNA: TGTGCCAGCAGCTTAACGCAGTTTGAAGCTTTCTTT.

This clonotype occurred many times. This sequence joins TRBV10-3 and TRBJ1-2; 9 nucleotides agree with TRBD1. CDR1 is ENHRY and CDR2 is SYGVKD in the germline V gene. After removal of 4 bases from V and 4 bases from J, the junction contained 4 bases not matched to a gene. CDR3 length equals 14 residues. This CDR3 reads CAISGDRDAYGYTF. For the CDR3, the DNA is TGTGCCATCAGTGGGGACAGGGATGCCTATGGCTACACCTTC.

This clonotype was detected a few times. The chain joins TRBV20-1 to TRBJ1-2, with 8 bases lining up with TRBD1. This CDR3 contains 14 residues. The V gene end was trimmed by 0 bases and the J gene end by 8 bases; junction bases not matched to a gene: 8. CDR1 is DFQATT, CDR2 SNEGSKA, per germline (reference sequence). The CDR3 reads CSARDPGQGRGYTF. DNA of the CDR3: TGCAGTGCTAGAGACCCAGGACAGGGTCGGGGCTACACCTTC.

In this sample, this clonotype turned up many times. The rearrangement joins TRBV11-2 to TRBJ2-2, with 8 positions matching TRBD2. Germline V gives CDR1 SGHAT, CDR2 FQNNGV. V dropped 0 bases and J dropped 6; count of bases not matched to a gene: 15. The CDR3 length is 19 residues. This CDR3 reads CASSLDRALRGATAGELFF. For the CDR3, the DNA is TGTGCCAGCAGCTTAGATCGGGCGTTGCGGGGGGCTACGGCCGGGGAGCTGTTTTTT.

There are many counts of this clonotype. J is TRBJ1-1 and V is TRBV12-3 or TRBV12-4, with D hard to call. V was shortened by 4 bases and J by 5 bases, with 8 bases between the two germline ends. The CDR3 length is 12 residues. The CDR3 loop is CASSSLATEAFF. In nucleotides, the CDR3 is TGTGCCAGCAGTTCCTTGGCTACTGAAGCTTTCTTT.

This clonotype was seen a few times. DNA for the CDR3: TGTGCCTCCGGGGCAGGGGTATCCAAAAACATTCAGTACTTC. This codes for CASGAGVSKNIQYF. The V call is TRBV6-2 or TRBV6-3, the J call TRBJ2-4; D is perhaps TRBD1 (6 bases). V was clipped by 11 bases and J by 2 bases, with 16 bases between them. The CDR3 is 14 amino acids. The V gene's germline CDR1 is MNHEY and CDR2 SVGEGT.

This clonotype has a count of ten or more. The J gene is TRBJ2-7, the V gene TRBV18; weak D call: TRBD1 (5 bases). This CDR3 is 16 amino acids long. The germline V gene has CDR1 KGHSH and CDR2 LQKENI. Trimming left V 0 bases short and J 1 base short, with 13 bases between. In DNA form, the CDR3 reads TGTGCCAGCTCACCACCGCTTTCGACAGCATCCTACGAGCAGTACTTC. Translating gives CASSPPLSTASYEQYF.

This clonotype has only one observation. V gene TRBV20-1 combines with J gene TRBJ2-5; TRBD1 matches 11 bases. Per the germline V gene, CDR1 is DFQATT and CDR2 is SNEGSKA (reference sequence). The CDR3 spans 14 residues. Trimming took 4 bases from V and 5 from J; bases not matched to a gene: 6. The chain's CDR3 is CSANRDRGVETQYF. DNA of the CDR3: TGCAGTGCTAACCGGGACAGGGGGGTGGAGACCCAGTACTTC.

In this sample, this clonotype turned up many times. V usage is TRBV4-2 and J usage is TRBJ2-7; D may be TRBD1 (6 bases). The germline CDR1 and CDR2 sequences are LGHNA and YNFKEQ. The CDR3 is 15 amino acids. V shed 1 base and J shed 7 bases, with 17 bases lying between them. In nucleotides, the CDR3 is TGTGCCAGCAGCCAAGTAATCAGGGGAGAGGGGGAGCAGTACTTC. Translating gives CASSQVIRGEGEQYF.

The chain links TRBV20-1 to TRBJ2-5; 11 nucleotides line up with TRBD2. There are 14 residues in the CDR3. Germline V gene lookup returns CDR1 DFQATT and CDR2 SNEGSKA (reference sequence). V gave up 3 bases and J gave up 5 bases; unmatched junction bases: 5. The CDR3 loop reads CSARTSGTSETQYF. The DNA for the CDR3 is TGCAGTGCTAGGACTAGCGGGACTTCGGAGACCCAGTACTTC.

V usage is TRBV6-1 and J usage is TRBJ1-5; TRBD1 is a possible D gene (6 bases). Germline V gene sequence: CDR1 MNHNS, CDR2 SASEGT. CDR3 size: 14 residues. V shed 4 bases and J shed 6 bases, with 13 bases lying between them. CDR3 nucleotide sequence: TGTGCCAGCAGTGTAGCAGGGGCGGGTCAGCCCCAGCATTTT. Translated: CASSVAGAGQPQHF.

This clonotype was seen repeatedly, ten times or more. The chain has TRBV30 and TRBJ1-5; 7 bases match TRBD1. The V gene end was trimmed by 3 bases and the J gene end by 0 bases; junction bases not matched to a gene: 11. The CDR3 covers 17 residues. Germline CDR1 is GTSNPN and CDR2 is SVGIG (reference sequence). CDR3 sequence reads: CAWRGRGIIYSNQPQHF. The DNA of the CDR3 is TGTGCCTGGAGAGGCAGGGGGATCATTTATAGCAATCAGCCCCAGCATTTT.

This clonotype was found many times. This chain connects TRBV2 to TRBJ2-5; 7 bases are shared with TRBD1. Germline CDR1 and CDR2: SNHLY and FYNNEI. CDR3 size: 13 residues. V lost 6 bases, J lost 2 bases, and 3 bases stayed unmatched. CDR3 protein: CASRKTGQETQYF. CDR3 nucleotide sequence: TGTGCCAGCAGGAAGACAGGGCAAGAGACCCAGTACTTC.

Comment on this clonotype: With a much larger clone just one base away, this may be a read error. The chain employs TRBV12-3 or TRBV12-4 and TRBJ1-2, with 7 bases that match TRBD1. The length of the CDR3 is 13 residues. CDR3 nucleotides: TGTGCCAGCAGCCCTGCAGGGGGGTATGGCTACAGCTTC. Protein sequence: CASSPAGGYGYSF.